Below, 6 T cell receptor beta chains from the same sample are listed, as sequenced in a study of blood T cell repertoires in COVID-19. Clones were sequenced by immunoSEQ multiplex PCR, and TCRdb holds only the in-frame ones, with some missing. The sample carries tens of thousands of clones, 80% to 95% recorded once. The sample comprised peripheral blood. Every receptor here comes from a man over 45 with active COVID-19.

J is TRBJ2-7 and V is TRBV3-1 (or the pseudogene TRBV3-2); D might be TRBD2 (5 bases). Germline assignment: CDR1 LGHDT and CDR2 YNNKEL (reference sequence). Trimming removed 4 bases at V and 9 bases at J, with 19 bases between. CDR3 size: 14 residues. The CDR3 region has the DNA TGTGCCAGCAGCCCTGGAGAGGGAGCTCTCCGGCAGTACTTC. It encodes CASSPGEGALRQYF.

The chain uses TRBV5-6 and TRBJ2-5, with D possibly matching TRBD2 (5 bases). Between the trimmed V and J ends, which lost 4 bases and 2 bases, there was a span of 18 bases. The CDR3 has 16 amino acids. Germline assignment: CDR1 SGHDT and CDR2 YYEEEE. The chain's CDR3 is CASSPPRLASQETQYF. The DNA for the CDR3 is TGTGCCAGCAGCCCCCCGAGGCTAGCATCTCAAGAGACCCAGTACTTC.

The V call is TRBV7-2, the J call TRBJ1-2, with 7 bases that match TRBD1. CDR3 length: 13 residues. Germline CDR1 is SGHTA and CDR2 is FQGNSA. V lost 1 base, J lost 8 bases, and 4 bases stayed unmatched. The CDR3 nucleotides read TGTGCCAGCAGCTTAGACAGGGGAAACGGCTACACCTTC. Translation gives CASSLDRGNGYTF.

V usage is TRBV5-1 and J usage is TRBJ2-1, with TRBD2 as a possible D gene (6 bases). The CDR3 length is 16 residues. V lost 4 bases to trimming and J lost 4 bases, with 18 bases between them. From germline, CDR1 is SGHRS and CDR2 YFSETQ. Here the CDR3 DNA reads TGCGCCAGCAGCGGGGGTCAGAGCGGAGGGTACAATGAGCAGTTCTTC. Residues: CASSGGQSGGYNEQFF. Combining the CDR3 with reference TRBV5-1 and TRBJ2-1 gives the whole variable domain KAGVTQTPRYLIKTRGQQVTLSCSPISGHRSVSWYQQTPGQGLQFLFEYFSETQRNKGNFPGRFSGRQFSNSRSEMNVSTLELGDSALYLCASSGGQSGGYNEQFFGPGTRLTVL.

V gene TRBV5-1 combines with J gene TRBJ1-2; perhaps TRBD1 as D (6 bases). Per the germline V gene, CDR1 is SGHRS and CDR2 is YFSETQ. The CDR3 covers 14 residues. Deletions cut 5 bases from V and 7 bases from J, with 18 bases between. The CDR3 spells CASSIVRGAGGYTF. CDR3 DNA: TGCGCCAGCAGTATTGTTCGGGGGGCCGGTGGCTACACCTTC.

The J gene is TRBJ2-5, the V gene TRBV2, with 11 positions matching TRBD1. The V segment lost 4 bases and the J segment 5 bases; nucleotides outside the gene matches: 3. Germline V gene sequence: CDR1 SNHLY, CDR2 FYNNEI. This CDR3 has 14 amino acids. CDR3 DNA sequence: TGTGCCAGCAGTGCGGACAGGGGGCACGAGACCCAGTACTTC. Its protein is CASSADRGHETQYF.